This TCR beta chain was identified in a study of post-analysis software for immune sequencing data. The wider study: Relapsing-remitting, secondary progressive and progressive-relapsing multiple sclerosis were all included among the disease courses. Broader study findings: Controls significantly exceeded multiple sclerosis patients in normalized Chao1 diversity. Samples from one preparation batch, clustered by F measure, grouped strongly together. Relative to controls, patients had several TRBV segments at higher frequency, with TRBV5-6, TRBV5-1 and TRBV20-1 among these.

The V gene's germline CDR1 is SGHRS and CDR2 YFSETQ. The CDR3 consists of 15 residues. The V and J ends lost 0 bases and 11 bases respectively, with 20 bases between them. This clonotype was seen a handful of times. Its antigen is as yet unknown. Included in the TCR beta cDNA libraries were unique molecular identifiers. T cells, roughly 0.95 to 10 million of them, yielded roughly 470,000 cDNA molecules. Using its own MiXCR run on the PCR reads, TCRdb lists one record per CDR3 protein. Seen here are a few hundred thousand distinct CDR3 sequences, around a third observed once, and the top ten hold roughly 13%.

The chain combines TRBV5-1 with TRBJ2-5, with D uncertain. The sequence was collected from a girl aged 5-17 years with multiple sclerosis. The specimen sequenced was blood. The CDR3 nucleotides read TGCGCCAGCAGCTTGGAGGGCGGAGAGGTCAACCAGCAGTACTTC. It codes for CASSLEGGEVNQQYF.